This TCR beta chain was recorded in a study of T cell responses to AZD1222 COVID-19 vaccine. TCRdb's copy holds only in-frame clones and misses some; the assay was immunoSEQ multiplex PCR. Of 150,000 to 250,000 clones listed, roughly nine tenths are singletons. From germline, CDR1 is MNHEY and CDR2 SVGAGI. This CDR3 contains 12 residues. Trimming shortened V by 5 bases and J by 7 bases, and 12 bases separated the two germline ends. Study findings and constraints: Two doses of AZD1222 preceded a rise in Spike-specific TCR breadth and depth. A mostly white British donor set with more females was recruited, and clonal diversity was possibly underestimated. Nearly half of spike-specific TCRs reportedly target variant regions that are unmutated in the B.1.351 and B.1.1.7 variants.

About this clone: Its antigen is undetermined.

The clonotype was recovered from an adult who received the AZD1222 COVID-19 vaccine. Sample: peripheral blood, taken 28 days after the second AZD1222 dose. The chain is built from TRBV6-5 and TRBJ2-7, with D perhaps matching TRBD2 (6 bases). The CDR3 DNA is TGTGCCAGCAGTACCCCTCTAGCGGAGCAGTACTTC. This encodes CASSTPLAEQYF.